This TCR beta chain was recovered during a study of T cells after yellow fever vaccination. CDR3 length: 18 amino acids. Germline-derived CDR1 and CDR2 are SGHRS and YFSETQ. Trimming cost V 4 bases and J 0 bases; bases outside gene matches: 7. Study-level points and caveats: Clonotypes found in both CD4 and CD8 compartments made up a small share. It was the secondary response that reached its peak faster, day 5 versus 15, but it was weaker. The booster saw the reappearance of most primary-vaccination clones (96% CD4, 88% CD8).

Universal primer sites and UMIs were introduced during 5'RACE template-switching synthesis of TCR cDNA. TCRdb reprocessed the 5' RACE reads with MiXCR, giving one entry per CDR3 protein. The sample lists nearly 350,000 distinct CDR3 sequences, 8.1% occurring once. This clonotype appeared many times. The antigen remains undetermined. The sequence was collected from a man aged 18-30 years who received the YFV17D yellow fever vaccine. The rearrangement links TRBV5-1 to TRBJ2-1, with TRBD2 matching 13 bases. Sequencing used PBMCs, obtained about 49 days after the first yellow fever vaccination. CDR3 sequence: CASSQGTSGVGSYNEQFF. The CDR3 DNA is TGCGCCAGCAGCCAGGGGACTAGCGGGGTCGGCTCCTACAATGAGCAGTTCTTC.